This TCR beta chain was retrieved from a study of T cell repertoires in cytomegalovirus infection. Study at large: As its CMV epitopes, the study selected recently identified HLA-C-restricted and well-studied HLA-B-restricted targets. A matching HLA type, together with CMV infection, was signaled by public TCR beta signatures.

Using its own MiXCR run on the reads, TCRdb lists one record per CDR3 protein. The data contain hundreds of thousands of distinct CDR3 sequences, 42% of them singletons. Worth noting for this clonotype: Antigen specificity is unknown.

Findings and limits, study-wide: There were carriers of CMV plus the relevant HLA, and cumulative public TCR beta family frequency identified them. What dominated the ex vivo response were HLA-C-restricted CMV-specific TCR beta clonotypes.

Trimming pared 5 bases from V and 1 base from J, leaving 6 bases between. The germline CDR1 and CDR2 sequences are SQVTM and ANQGSEA. The CDR3 has 11 amino acids. The material sequenced was cultured PBMCs, taken from culture after CMV antigen stimulation. The receptor comes from a human donor in good health (CMV status not recorded). Some clones in this sample may be carry-over from other donors' samples. The chain joins TRBV29-1 to TRBJ2-7; the D is unclear. The CDR3 is CSVLPSYEQYF. The CDR3 DNA sequence: TGCAGCGTTCTACCGTCCTACGAGCAGTACTTC.